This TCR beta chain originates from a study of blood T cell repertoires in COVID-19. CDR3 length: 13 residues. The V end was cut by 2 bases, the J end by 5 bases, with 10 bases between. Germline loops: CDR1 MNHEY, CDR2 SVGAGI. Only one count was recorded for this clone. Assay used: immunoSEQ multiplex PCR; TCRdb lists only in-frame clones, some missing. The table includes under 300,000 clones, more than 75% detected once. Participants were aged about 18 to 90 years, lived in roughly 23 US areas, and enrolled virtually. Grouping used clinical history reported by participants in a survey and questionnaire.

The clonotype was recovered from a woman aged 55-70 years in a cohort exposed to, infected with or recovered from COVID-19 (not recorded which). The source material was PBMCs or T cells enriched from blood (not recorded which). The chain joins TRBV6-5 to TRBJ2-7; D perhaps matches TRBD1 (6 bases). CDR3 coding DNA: TGTGCCAGCAGTTACCAGGGGCCCCACGAGCAGTACTTC. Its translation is CASSYQGPHEQYF.